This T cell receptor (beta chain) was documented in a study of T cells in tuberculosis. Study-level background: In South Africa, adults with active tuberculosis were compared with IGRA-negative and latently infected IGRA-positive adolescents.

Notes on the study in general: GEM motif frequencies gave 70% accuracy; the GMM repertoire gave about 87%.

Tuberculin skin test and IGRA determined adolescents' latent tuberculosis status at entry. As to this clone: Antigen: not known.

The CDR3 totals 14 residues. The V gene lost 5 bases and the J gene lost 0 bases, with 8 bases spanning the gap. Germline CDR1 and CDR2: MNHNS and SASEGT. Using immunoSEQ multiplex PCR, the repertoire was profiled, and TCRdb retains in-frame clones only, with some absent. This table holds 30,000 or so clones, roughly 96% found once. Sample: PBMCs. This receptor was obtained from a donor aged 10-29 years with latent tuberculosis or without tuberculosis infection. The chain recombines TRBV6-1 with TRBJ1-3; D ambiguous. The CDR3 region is CASSTVNSGNTIYF. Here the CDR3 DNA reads TGTGCCAGCAGTACAGTAAACTCTGGAAACACCATATATTTT.